The next 17 T cell receptor beta chains were all read from a single sample in a study of blood T cell repertoires in COVID-19. Repertoires were generated with immunoSEQ multiplex PCR, while TCRdb's copy carries only in-frame clones and drops some. The table lists 350,000 or so clones, roughly 88% of them singletons. Sequencing input: peripheral blood. The receptors shown here come from a woman aged 25-40 years with COVID-19, enrolled during active disease.

The chain links TRBV4-2 to TRBJ2-3; maybe TRBD2 (6 bases). Deletions cut 0 bases from V and 4 bases from J, with 8 bases between. In germline, CDR1 is LGHNA, CDR2 YNFKEQ. This CDR3 contains 14 residues. The DNA of the CDR3 is TGTGCCAGCAGCCAAGATACTAGCTCAGATACGCAGTATTTT. It is translated as CASSQDTSSDTQYF.

A note on this clone: A junction end diverges from the germline sequence, so it may reflect a read error. This chain connects TRBV3-1 (or the pseudogene TRBV3-2) to TRBJ1-6; no clear D. Germline CDR1 reads LGHDT; CDR2 reads YNNKEL (reference sequence). The CDR3 spans 11 residues. CDR3 sequence (DNA): TGTGCCAGCAGCCAAGAAGGTCAGACTACTTTT. This sequence encodes CASSQEGQTTF.

This clone was picked up a small number of times. This CDR3 reads CASSQEAVTGNTIYF. In DNA form, the CDR3 reads TGTGCCAGCAGCCAAGAGGCAGTTACTGGAAACACCATATATTTT. V is TRBV4-2 and J is TRBJ1-3; D remains ambiguous. This CDR3 spans 15 amino acids. Germline CDR1 is LGHNA and CDR2 is YNFKEQ. V lost 0 bases and J lost 2, with 8 bases in between.

The chain carries TRBV6-5 and TRBJ1-1, with 7 bases aligning to TRBD1. CDR3 size: 13 residues. V lost 5 bases to trimming and J lost 6 bases; unmatched junction nucleotides: 6. Germline CDR1 MNHEY, CDR2 SVGAGI. The CDR3: CASSRGGTAEAFF. The CDR3 DNA is TGTGCCAGCAGTCGAGGCGGGACAGCTGAAGCTTTCTTT.

The chain has TRBV25-1 and TRBJ2-1; possibly TRBD2 for D (5 bases). CDR3 length equals 13 residues. Trimming removed 2 bases from V and 6 bases from J, with 8 bases in between. The V gene's germline CDR1 is MGHDK and CDR2 SYGVNS. The CDR3 sequence is CASSEGGLNEQFF. CDR3 sequence (DNA): TGTGCCAGCAGTGAAGGAGGCCTCAATGAGCAGTTCTTC.

The CDR3 here is CASSNRGVQETQYF. In DNA form, the CDR3 reads TGTGCCAGCAGCAACAGGGGCGTCCAAGAGACCCAGTACTTC. The gene calls are TRBV7-2 and TRBJ2-5, with 7 bases matching TRBD1. The V gene end was trimmed by 5 bases and the J gene end by 1 base; junction bases not matched to a gene: 4. The CDR3 totals 14 residues. Germline V gene data show CDR1 as SGHTA and CDR2 as FQGNSA.

This clone was seen more than once but under ten times. V usage is TRBV4-3 and J usage is TRBJ1-1; D is ambiguous. V was shortened by 0 bases and J by 4 bases, with 12 bases between the two germline ends. The CDR3 runs to 15 residues. Germline assignment: CDR1 LGHNA and CDR2 YSLEER. Here the CDR3 DNA reads TGCGCCAGCAGCCAAGATGTGGCAGGTCTCACTGAAGCTTTCTTT. Encoded protein: CASSQDVAGLTEAFF.

The J gene is TRBJ1-1, the V gene TRBV3-1 (or the pseudogene TRBV3-2), with D uncertain. Germline lookup yields CDR1 LGHDT and CDR2 YNNKEL (reference sequence). This CDR3 is built from 14 residues. V gave up 1 base and J gave up 1 base, with 7 bases separating them. The CDR3 loop is CASSQGISNTEAFF. In nucleotides, the CDR3 is TGTGCCAGCAGCCAAGGTATCTCGAACACTGAAGCTTTCTTT.

The rearrangement joins TRBV28 to TRBJ2-2, with D maybe TRBD2 (7 bases). V lost 2 bases and J 4 bases, leaving 8 bases between the germline ends. CDR3 length: 14 residues. Germline loops: CDR1 MDHEN, CDR2 SYDVKM. The CDR3 loop reads CASSLGGATGELFF. In DNA form, the CDR3 reads TGTGCCAGCAGTTTAGGGGGGGCCACCGGGGAGCTGTTTTTT.

The V and J genes are TRBV25-1 and TRBJ1-6; D possibly corresponds to TRBD1 (5 bases). CDR1 MGHDK and CDR2 SYGVNS come from the germline V gene. Between the trimmed V and J ends, which lost 7 bases and 8 bases, there was a span of 12 bases. This CDR3 comprises 13 residues. The DNA for the CDR3 is TGTGCCAGCAACGGACACGGAGATTCACCCCTCCACTTT. Protein product: CASNGHGDSPLHF.

This chain links TRBV7-2 with TRBJ1-1; D is unclear. Trimming pared 5 bases from V and 1 base from J, leaving 11 bases between. The CDR3 contains 14 residues. The germline V gene encodes CDR1 SGHTA and CDR2 FQGNSA. The DNA of the CDR3 is TGTGCCAGCAGCCTCTTACCCGGGAACACTGAAGCTTTCTTT. Protein sequence: CASSLLPGNTEAFF.

This chain joins TRBV29-1 and TRBJ2-4; the match to TRBD2 covers 11 bases. V lost 4 bases, J lost 12 bases, and 8 bases stayed unmatched. Germline-derived CDR1 and CDR2 are SQVTM and ANQGSEA. This CDR3 comprises 13 residues. The CDR3 protein is CSVGPTSGGTQYF. The CDR3 DNA sequence: TGCAGCGTTGGCCCAACTAGCGGGGGAACTCAGTACTTC.

V gene TRBV7-9 combines with J gene TRBJ1-5, with TRBD1 as a possible D gene (5 bases). Trimming took off 5 bases at V and 4 bases at J, with 15 bases between the two ends. There are 15 residues in the CDR3. The germline CDR1 and CDR2 sequences are SEHNR and FQNEAQ (reference sequence). The CDR3 loop reads CASSLTSGSNQPQHF. The CDR3 DNA follows: TGTGCCAGCAGCCTAACTTCAGGGTCAAATCAGCCCCAGCATTTT.

This clone showed up just once. The CDR3 DNA reads as TGTGCCAGCAGTTTATTAAGCCCCGATGGCAATCAGCCCCAGCATTTT. It is translated as CASSLLSPDGNQPQHF. This chain connects TRBV27 to TRBJ1-5; D not certain. Germline V gives CDR1 MNHEY, CDR2 SMNVEV (reference sequence). This CDR3 is built from 16 residues. With 1 base removed from V and 2 bases from J, the gap between germline ends came to 12 bases.

This sequence joins TRBV9 and TRBJ1-1; D uncertain. V was clipped by 0 bases and J by 0 bases, with 27 bases between them. CDR3 length: 21 amino acids. Germline V gene lookup returns CDR1 SGDLS and CDR2 YYNGEE. CDR3 nucleotides: TGTGCCAGCAGCGTAGGTCTCCCTCGTGGAGGTCAACGCTTCATGAACACTGAAGCTTTCTTT. Its protein product is CASSVGLPRGGQRFMNTEAFF.

The J gene is TRBJ1-4, the V gene TRBV6-8; tentatively, D is TRBD1 (5 bases). The germline CDR1 and CDR2 sequences are MNHGY and SAAAGT. Trimming took 6 bases from V and 13 from J, leaving 21 bases between them. The CDR3 extends over 14 amino acids. The CDR3 coding sequence is TGTGCCAGCAGCCCCCGGGAGGGGAGGGGAGCACTGTTTTTT. Translation gives CASSPREGRGALFF.

V usage is TRBV29-1 and J usage is TRBJ2-1; D not certain. Germline-derived CDR1 and CDR2 are SQVTM and ANQGSEA. V lost 2 bases to trimming and J lost 11 bases, with 22 bases between them. The CDR3 length is 15 residues. The CDR3 protein is CSVELRRTIMIKQFF. The DNA for the CDR3 is TGCAGCGTTGAACTTAGGAGAACAATAATGATTAAGCAGTTCTTC.